Given below is one TCR beta chain in context. There is no known antigen for this receptor. Per-base quality was not reported, and no clone a single base away is much larger than it. CDR1 SGHTS and CDR2 YDEGEE were looked up in the germline V gene. Cut back by 4 bases and 1 base, the V and J ends lie 8 bases apart. Counted from cysteine to phenylalanine, this CDR3 has 13 amino acids. The sequence is cut down to CDR3 DNA, 39 bases in frame from base 1. The donors were healthy, HIV-negative adults who had no recently reported acute infections or vaccinations. All donors were Caucasian adults living in Nashville, Tennessee, USA. CD4+ T cells were enriched by magnetic negative selection; naive cells were then positively selected on CD45RA, and the negative fraction formed the memory subset. Blood was obtained by leukapheresis, after which PBMCs were separated by Ficoll-Histopaque density gradient centrifugation and cryopreserved in liquid nitrogen vapor phase. Analytical flow cytometry was used to check the purity and quantity of every magnetically sorted T cell population. Genomic DNA was isolated from every sorted fraction and measured by UV absorbance on a Nanodrop 2000c.

The sample belongs to a study of shared clonotypes between healthy human individuals (dated by TCRdb to 2018 to 2020). Study-level background: The cohort included a few men and a couple of women between 18 and 49 years of age. To increase sequencing depth and limit assay-specific biases, different laboratories used diverse techniques to prepare libraries and sequence TCR repertoires. For each donor, three plates each were used for CD4 naive and CD4 memory, two plates were used for CD8 naive, and one plate was used for CD8 memory. To estimate repertoire size and how much clonotypes are shared between individuals, the study performed deep sequencing of blood TCR repertoires from roughly five healthy adults. Each donor's leukapheresis produced roughly between about 0.9 and 9.5 billion PBMCs.

What the authors observed across the whole study: Larger estimated clonotype richness was generally found for naive subsets than for memory subsets. Based on pairwise subsampling, the degree of clonotype sharing among donors was expected to be affected by sequencing depth. Compared with non-shared clonotypes, clonotypes shared by all four sorted-subset donors had higher generation probabilities. When several donors were compared, the shared fraction of clonotypes was around 5.1% for naive CD4, roughly 3.4% for naive CD8, about 2.5% for memory CD4, and around 0.4% for memory CD8. Sampling was limited to blood, and TCR repertoires in tissue likely differ from TCR repertoires in blood. The small number of donors limited the genetic and exposure-history diversity represented. Incomplete sequencing was indicated by rarefaction of sorted-subset datasets, despite the large sequencing depth.

TCR CDR3 regions were amplified from genomic DNA by multiplex PCR using the deep immunoSEQ assay. Extracted genomic DNA from each cell subset was spread evenly across all wells of several immunoSEQ 96-well plates, with each plate serving as a replicate. For sorted subsets, approximately 200 ng of genomic DNA, equivalent to around 29,000 T cell genomes, went into each replicate PCR. Purified libraries were quantified with a Qubit 3.0 fluorometer, sized on a Bioanalyzer 2100, and re-quantified with the KAPA Library Quantification kit. Each immunoSEQ 96-well plate was sequenced on its own single-read 150-cycle Illumina NextSeq 550 flow cell. On the study's bioinformatics: Because the immunoSEQ output included only junctional sequences and no quality scores, the filtering could not be the same as the filtering used for full-length reads. Sequences were annotated with PyIR, a Python wrapper for IgBLAST v1.9, and V/J genes and CDR3 were assigned using IMGT germline references. Any read was removed if the V/J assignment was weak (E-value above 1e-6), the CDR3 was missing, or the read contained stop codons, out-of-frame junctions, or ambiguous translated residues. V3J clonotypes were defined as sequences sharing an identical inferred V gene, J gene, and CDR3 amino acid sequence. The percentage overlap between two repertoires was calculated by dividing the number of shared unique clonotypes by the size of the smaller repertoire. Richness of each repertoire was evaluated using RTK rarefaction, the Chao1 estimator, and Recon v2.1 estimates of unobserved clonotypes. OLGA was used to compute generation probabilities for all TCRbeta clonotypes that the gDNA method yielded from four donors. The clones in this table, taken by TCRdb from immuneACCESS, are in-frame only. Not every clone is retained; where verified, under half of the shortfall comes from an unresolved V gene, and the cause of the rest is unknown. V, J and clone size are those of that table, while D and trimming were read from the DNA. The sample contains around 1 million clones, approximately 80% of them found a single time. The ten biggest clones cover about 1.5% of the sample.

The sample was memory CD4+ T cells sorted from blood. The cell subset or site label, read with the paper, signifies: CD45RA-negative fraction. The sequence came from a man in his late teens or twenties in good health. This receptor chain uses TRBV5-8 and TRBJ2-5; the D gene identity is not certain. The DNA sequence is given as TGTGCCAGCAGCGGCAGGATCCAAGAGACCCAGTACTTC. It encodes CASSGRIQETQYF.